Presented here are 9 T cell receptor beta chains from one specimen sequenced in a study of blood T cell repertoires in COVID-19. Sequenced by immunoSEQ multiplex PCR; TCRdb stores in-frame clones only, minus some. The table includes some 190,000 clones, around 81% detected once. The sample comprised peripheral blood. Every receptor here comes from a middle-aged woman with COVID-19, enrolled during active disease.

V gene TRBV4-2 combines with J gene TRBJ1-5, with D unresolved. Germline-derived CDR1 and CDR2 are LGHNA and YNFKEQ. The CDR3 spans 14 residues. The V end was cut by 2 bases, the J end by 4 bases, with 9 bases between. The CDR3 is CASSQWRENQPQHF. The CDR3 region has the DNA TGTGCCAGCAGCCAATGGAGGGAAAATCAGCCCCAGCATTTT.

A single count supports this clone. V gene TRBV19 combines with J gene TRBJ2-7; 8 bases are shared with TRBD1. The trim removed 3 bases at V and 3 bases at J, leaving 7 bases unmatched. There are 15 residues in the CDR3. CDR1 is LNHDA and CDR2 is SQIVND in the germline V gene (reference sequence). The CDR3: CASSILPGGIYEQYF. The DNA of the CDR3 is TGTGCCAGTAGTATTTTGCCAGGGGGCATCTACGAGCAGTACTTC.

This clone was observed a single time. The genes are TRBV7-9 and TRBJ1-6; 7 bases map to TRBD1. The length of the CDR3 is 14 residues. CDR1 is SEHNR and CDR2 is FQNEAQ in the germline V gene (reference sequence). V dropped 4 bases and J dropped 9; count of bases not matched to a gene: 6. The CDR3, as DNA: TGTGCCAGCAGCTCGGACAGGTGGGGTTCACCCCTCCACTTT. Its protein product is CASSSDRWGSPLHF. The whole variable domain, filled in from reference TRBV7-9 and TRBJ1-6, reads DTGVSQNPRHKITKRGQNVTFRCDPISEHNRLYWYRQTLGQGPEFLTYFQNEAQLEKSRLLSDRFSAERPKGSFSTLEIQRTEQGDSAMYLCASSSDRWGSPLHFGNGTRLTVT.

Only one count was recorded for this clone. Other DNA sequences within the sample encode an identical CDR3. This chain joins TRBV9 and TRBJ2-2, with D possibly TRBD2 on 5 matching bases. The germline gives CDR1 SGDLS, CDR2 YYNGEE. The CDR3 sequence is 14 residues long. V gave up 2 bases and J gave up 1 base, with 6 bases separating them. CDR3 DNA: TGTGCCAGCAGCGTTGCGGGGAACACCGGGGAGCTGTTTTTT. Translation gives CASSVAGNTGELFF.

The chain is built from TRBV6-5 and TRBJ1-6; D is perhaps TRBD1 (6 bases). CDR1 is MNHEY and CDR2 is SVGAGI in the germline V gene. Trimming cost V 11 bases and J 4 bases, with 18 bases left between them. This CDR3 region has 15 residues. The CDR3 here is CASARGIVYNSPLHF. The CDR3 region has the DNA TGTGCCTCCGCCAGGGGAATTGTTTATAATTCACCCCTCCACTTT.

The chain has TRBV14 and TRBJ1-1; D unclear. This CDR3 is 16 amino acids long. V lost 2 bases and J 0 bases, leaving 13 bases between the germline ends. Per the germline V gene, CDR1 is SGHDN and CDR2 is FVKESK. The CDR3 loop is CASSQSYGNLNTEAFF. Here the CDR3 DNA reads TGTGCCAGCAGCCAATCTTACGGGAATCTGAACACTGAAGCTTTCTTT.

The chain is built from TRBV5-1 and TRBJ2-2, with D hard to call. Germline V gene lookup returns CDR1 SGHRS and CDR2 YFSETQ. Deletions cut 1 base from V and 0 bases from J, with 4 bases between. CDR3 size: 14 residues. CDR3 coding DNA: TGCGCCAGCAGCTTGACAGCGAACACCGGGGAGCTGTTTTTT. As protein: CASSLTANTGELFF.

This clone came up a few times. V is TRBV1 and J is TRBJ2-1; the table's D call TRBD2 went unverified against the DNA. TRBV1 is tagged as a pseudogene. The CDR3 totals 17 residues. The CDR3 bases are TGCACCAGCAGCCAACCAGGACTAGCGGGAGGTCGGAATGAGCAGTTCTTC. This translates into CTSSQPGLAGGRNEQFF.

The gene calls are TRBV3-1 (or the pseudogene TRBV3-2) and TRBJ1-6, with a possible D match to TRBD1 (5 bases). The V gene's germline CDR1 is LGHDT and CDR2 YNNKEL (reference sequence). The CDR3 totals 14 residues. The V gene lost 4 bases and the J gene lost 7 bases, with 11 bases spanning the gap. This CDR3 reads CASSPSQGNSPLHF. CDR3 DNA: TGTGCCAGCAGCCCAAGTCAGGGAAATTCACCCCTCCACTTT.